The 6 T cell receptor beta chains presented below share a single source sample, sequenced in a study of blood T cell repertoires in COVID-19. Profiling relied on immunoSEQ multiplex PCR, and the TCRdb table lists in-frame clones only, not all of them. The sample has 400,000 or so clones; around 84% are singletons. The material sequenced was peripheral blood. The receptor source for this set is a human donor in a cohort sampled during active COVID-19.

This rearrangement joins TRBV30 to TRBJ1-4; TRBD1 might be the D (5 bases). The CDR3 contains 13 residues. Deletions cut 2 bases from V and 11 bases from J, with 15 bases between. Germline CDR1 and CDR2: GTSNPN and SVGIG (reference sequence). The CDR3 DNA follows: TGTGCCTGGAGTCCCGGGGCGGGAATGAAACTGTTTTTT. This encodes CAWSPGAGMKLFF.

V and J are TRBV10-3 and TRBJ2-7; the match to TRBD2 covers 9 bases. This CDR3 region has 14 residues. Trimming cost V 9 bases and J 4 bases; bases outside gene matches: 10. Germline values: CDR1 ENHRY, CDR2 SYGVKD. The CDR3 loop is CAIAAGTSSYEQYF. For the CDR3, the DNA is TGTGCCATTGCCGCCGGGACTAGCAGTTACGAGCAGTACTTC.

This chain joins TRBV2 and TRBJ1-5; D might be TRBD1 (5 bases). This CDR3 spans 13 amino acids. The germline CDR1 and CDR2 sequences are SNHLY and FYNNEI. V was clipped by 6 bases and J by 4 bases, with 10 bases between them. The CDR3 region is CASRIDRNQPQHF. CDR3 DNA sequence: TGTGCCAGCAGAATAGACAGAAATCAGCCCCAGCATTTT.

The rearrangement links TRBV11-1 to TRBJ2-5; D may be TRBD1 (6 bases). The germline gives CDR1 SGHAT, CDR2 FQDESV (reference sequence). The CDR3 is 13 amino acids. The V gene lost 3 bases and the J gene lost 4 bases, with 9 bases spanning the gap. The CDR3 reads CASSFQDRETQYF. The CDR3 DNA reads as TGTGCCAGCAGCTTCCAGGACAGAGAGACCCAGTACTTC.

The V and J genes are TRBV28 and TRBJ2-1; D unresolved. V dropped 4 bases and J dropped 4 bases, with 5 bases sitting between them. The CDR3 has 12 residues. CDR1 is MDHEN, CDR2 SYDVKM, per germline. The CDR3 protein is CASSSRYNEQFF. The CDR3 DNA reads TGTGCCAGCAGTTCGAGGTACAATGAGCAGTTCTTC.

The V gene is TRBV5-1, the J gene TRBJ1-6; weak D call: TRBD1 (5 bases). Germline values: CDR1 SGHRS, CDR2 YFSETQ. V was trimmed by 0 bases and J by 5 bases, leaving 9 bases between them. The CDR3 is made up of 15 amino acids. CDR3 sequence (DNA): TGCGCCAGCAGCTTGGCCGGACACAATAATTCACCCCTCCACTTT. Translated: CASSLAGHNNSPLHF.